What follows are 17 T cell receptor beta chains derived from one specimen sequenced in a study of cytomegalovirus exposure and HLA in healthy donors. 60 Vbeta and 13 Jbeta primers were used in PCR. Profiled with immunoSEQ multiplex PCR; TCRdb holds only in-frame clones, not every one. The sample yields around 150,000 clones, about 78% seen once. Sequencing was performed on PBMCs. These receptors originate from a male donor in good health and CMV-seronegative.

The chain links TRBV10-2 to TRBJ1-5; D is undetermined. This CDR3 is 14 amino acids long. V shed 7 bases and J shed 7 bases, with 17 bases lying between them. The V gene's germline CDR1 is WSHSY and CDR2 SAAADI. The chain's CDR3 is CASTDVGFVQPQHF. The CDR3 DNA is TGCGCCAGCACCGACGTCGGGTTTGTACAGCCCCAGCATTTT.

The J gene is TRBJ1-5, the V gene TRBV7-2, with D perhaps matching TRBD1 (6 bases). Germline CDR1 reads SGHTA; CDR2 reads FQGNSA. Between the trimmed V and J ends, which lost 5 bases and 0 bases, there was a span of 11 bases. This CDR3 spans 15 amino acids. CDR3 sequence: CASSRTGNSNQPQHF. Here the CDR3 DNA reads TGTGCCAGCAGCCGTACAGGGAATAGCAATCAGCCCCAGCATTTT.

The rearrangement joins TRBV7-2 to TRBJ1-1; 9 positions match TRBD1. Looked up from germline, CDR1 is SGHTA and CDR2 is FQGNSA. The ends lost 5 bases at V and 3 bases at J; junction bases unmatched: 7. CDR3 length equals 15 residues. CDR3 coding DNA: TGTGCCAGCAGCCTGGGACAGGGAAGGTACACTGAAGCTTTCTTT. Translating gives CASSLGQGRYTEAFF.

This chain uses TRBV9 with TRBJ1-3; possibly TRBD1 for D (5 bases). With 0 bases removed from V and 1 base from J, the gap between germline ends came to 11 bases. CDR1 and CDR2 from the germline V gene are SGDLS and YYNGEE. The CDR3 contains 16 residues. CDR3 nucleotide sequence: TGTGCCAGCAGCGTAGCCCTGGGACTATCTGGAAACACCATATATTTT. Residues: CASSVALGLSGNTIYF.

The V call is TRBV19, the J call TRBJ1-1, with 8 bases matching TRBD1. Germline CDR1 is LNHDA and CDR2 is SQIVND (reference sequence). The CDR3 loop spans 13 amino acids. Germline trimming cut 3 bases from V and 4 bases from J; bases unmatched to any gene: 1. DNA of the CDR3: TGTGCCAGTAGTATCAGGGGGCCCACTGAAGCTTTCTTT. It is translated as CASSIRGPTEAFF. Drawing the rest from reference TRBV19 and TRBJ1-1, the complete variable domain is DGGITQSPKYLFRKEGQNVTLSCEQNLNHDAMYWYRQDPGQGLRLIYYSQIVNDFQKGDIAEGYSVSREKKESFPLTVTSAQKNPTAFYLCASSIRGPTEAFFGQGTRLTVV.

In this sample, this clone turned up a few times. Different DNA sequences within this sample yield the same CDR3. The chain employs TRBV30 and TRBJ1-5, with 7 bases that match TRBD1. Germline V gives CDR1 GTSNPN, CDR2 SVGIG (reference sequence). This CDR3 is built from 13 residues. Trimming took 0 bases from V and 4 from J; bases not matched to a gene: 0. The CDR3 DNA reads TGTGCCTGGAGTGTACAGGGGAATCAGCCCCAGCATTTT. It translates to CAWSVQGNQPQHF.

The V and J genes are TRBV18 and TRBJ2-3; 11 bases are shared with TRBD1. Germline trimming cut 0 bases from V and 1 base from J; bases unmatched to any gene: 15. CDR3 length: 21 residues. CDR1 and CDR2 from the germline V gene are KGHSH and LQKENI. The CDR3 is CASSPPRGQGASLAGTDTQYF. CDR3 in DNA: TGTGCCAGCTCACCACCGCGAGGACAGGGGGCCAGCCTAGCGGGCACAGATACGCAGTATTTT.

The V and J genes are TRBV10-3 and TRBJ2-7; 7 bases fit TRBD2. The CDR3 contains 15 residues. V trimming: 2 bases; J trimming: 6 bases; junction bases outside the gene matches: 10. Per germline, CDR1 ENHRY and CDR2 SYGVKD. The CDR3 reads CAISEMLAAVGEQYF. The CDR3, as DNA: TGTGCCATCAGTGAGATGCTAGCGGCCGTGGGCGAGCAGTACTTC.

J is TRBJ2-1 and V is TRBV5-6; 13 bases map to TRBD2. The ends lost 3 bases at V and 7 bases at J; junction bases unmatched: 4. CDR1 and CDR2 from the germline V gene are SGHDT and YYEEEE. The CDR3 is 15 residues long. The CDR3 DNA sequence: TGTGCCAGCAGCTGGTGGACTAGCGGGAGTAATGAGCAGTTCTTC. This translates into CASSWWTSGSNEQFF.

This clone appeared once. The V and J genes are TRBV19 and TRBJ2-7; maybe TRBD1 (5 bases). Trimming shortened V by 5 bases and J by 2 bases, and 13 bases separated the two germline ends. Germline CDR1 LNHDA, CDR2 SQIVND (reference sequence). The CDR3 has 14 residues. The CDR3 is CASSGWGGAYEQYF. CDR3 DNA: TGTGCCAGTAGTGGCTGGGGCGGAGCCTACGAGCAGTACTTC.

The chain is built from TRBV30 and TRBJ2-3, with D perhaps TRBD1 (5 bases). In germline, CDR1 is GTSNPN, CDR2 SVGIG (reference sequence). This CDR3 is 15 amino acids long. The V gene lost 5 bases and the J gene lost 0 bases, with 15 bases spanning the gap. CDR3 protein: CAWSTWGSSTDTQYF. CDR3 DNA: TGTGCCTGGTCGACCTGGGGCTCGAGCACAGATACGCAGTATTTT.

The chain combines TRBV19 with TRBJ2-2, with TRBD1 matching 7 bases. This CDR3 comprises 14 residues. Germline V gene lookup returns CDR1 LNHDA and CDR2 SQIVND (reference sequence). With V trimmed by 2 bases and J by 7 bases, 4 bases remained unmatched. The CDR3 reads CASSIIQGNGELFF. In DNA, the CDR3 is TGTGCCAGTAGTATAATACAGGGGAACGGGGAGCTGTTTTTT.

The chain links TRBV7-9 to TRBJ1-1; D gene unclear. The germline V gene has CDR1 SEHNR and CDR2 FQNEAQ (reference sequence). This CDR3 is 13 amino acids long. V was trimmed by 4 bases and J by 2 bases, leaving 8 bases between them. CDR3 nucleotides: TGTGCCAGCAGCTCAACTCTTAACACTGAAGCTTTCTTT. Translated, it gives CASSSTLNTEAFF.

V is TRBV30 and J is TRBJ2-1, with a tentative D call TRBD2 (5 bases). V lost 0 bases and J lost 10, with 10 bases in between. This CDR3 is 12 amino acids long. Germline V CDR1 and CDR2: GTSNPN, SVGIG (reference sequence). CDR3: CAWSVGVKEQFF. CDR3 DNA: TGTGCCTGGAGTGTCGGGGTAAAGGAGCAGTTCTTC.

The rearrangement links TRBV5-6 to TRBJ2-3, with a possible D match to TRBD2 (6 bases). This CDR3 contains 14 residues. The ends were cut back, 4 bases at V and 8 bases at J, with 17 bases in the middle. Germline CDR1 SGHDT, CDR2 YYEEEE. The CDR3 region has the DNA TGTGCCAGCAGCGCGGGACTCCTTGGTGGTACGCAGTATTTT. Residues: CASSAGLLGGTQYF. Full variable domain (missing parts from reference TRBV5-6 and TRBJ2-3): DAGVTQSPTHLIKTRGQQVTLRCSPKSGHDTVSWYQQALGQGPQFIFQYYEEEERQRGNFPDRFSGHQFPNYSSELNVNALLLGDSALYLCASSAGLLGGTQYFGPGTRLTVL.

This chain links TRBV5-4 with TRBJ2-3; possible D gene TRBD1, 6 bases. This CDR3 contains 15 residues. Germline CDR1 is SGHNT and CDR2 is YYREEE (reference sequence). The ends were cut back, 3 bases at V and 6 bases at J, with 17 bases in the middle. The CDR3 region is CASSSPLRGYDTQYF. The CDR3 DNA reads as TGTGCCAGCAGCTCACCCCTCAGGGGATACGATACGCAGTATTTT.

The J gene is TRBJ2-5, the V gene TRBV7-6, with 12 bases fitting TRBD2. With V trimmed by 2 bases and J by 3 bases, 10 bases remained unmatched. The CDR3 contains 18 residues. Germline V gene data show CDR1 as SGHVS and CDR2 as FNYEAQ. This chain's CDR3 is CASSLRWPSGGAEETQYF. The DNA for the CDR3 is TGTGCCAGCAGCTTACGTTGGCCTAGCGGGGGGGCAGAAGAGACCCAGTACTTC.